This TCR beta chain appears in the sequencing data of a study of neurological immune-mediated disorders. The cDNA came from 5'RACE with 10-nucleotide random UMIs. TCRdb analysed the 5' RACE reads with MiXCR anew, one entry per CDR3 protein. Of about 50,000 distinct CDR3 sequences listed, approximately 9.1% are singletons. Time point in this sample: longitudinal time-point 1 (baseline). Germline CDR1 is LNHNV and CDR2 is YYDKDF (reference sequence). This CDR3 is 15 amino acids long. J lost 7 bases, V lost 3 bases, and 2 bases had no gene match. Many counts were recorded for this clonotype. The genes are TRBV15 and TRBJ2-3, with 15 bases fitting TRBD2. The sequencing sample was made of PBMCs. The TCR comes from a woman aged 35 to 49 in good health. CDR3: CATSSGTSGRNTQYF. The CDR3 region has the DNA TGTGCCACCAGCAGTGGGACTAGCGGGAGGAATACGCAGTATTTT.